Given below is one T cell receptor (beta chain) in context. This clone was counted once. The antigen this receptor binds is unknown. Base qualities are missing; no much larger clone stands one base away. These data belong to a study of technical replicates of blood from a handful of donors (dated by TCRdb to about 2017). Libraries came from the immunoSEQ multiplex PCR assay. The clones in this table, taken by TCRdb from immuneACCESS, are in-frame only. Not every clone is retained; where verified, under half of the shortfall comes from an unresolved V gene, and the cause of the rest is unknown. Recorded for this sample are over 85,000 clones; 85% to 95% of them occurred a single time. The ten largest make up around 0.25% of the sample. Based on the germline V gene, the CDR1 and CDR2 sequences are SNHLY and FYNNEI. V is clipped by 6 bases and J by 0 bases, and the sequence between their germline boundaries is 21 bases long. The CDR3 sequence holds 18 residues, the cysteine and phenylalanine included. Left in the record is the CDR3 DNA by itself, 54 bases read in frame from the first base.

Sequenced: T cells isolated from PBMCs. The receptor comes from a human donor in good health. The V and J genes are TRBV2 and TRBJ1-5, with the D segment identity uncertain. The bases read TGTGCCAGCAGCCAAAACGAAAACCCATTCAGTAGCAATCAGCCCCAGCATTTT. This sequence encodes CASSQNENPFSSNQPQHF.